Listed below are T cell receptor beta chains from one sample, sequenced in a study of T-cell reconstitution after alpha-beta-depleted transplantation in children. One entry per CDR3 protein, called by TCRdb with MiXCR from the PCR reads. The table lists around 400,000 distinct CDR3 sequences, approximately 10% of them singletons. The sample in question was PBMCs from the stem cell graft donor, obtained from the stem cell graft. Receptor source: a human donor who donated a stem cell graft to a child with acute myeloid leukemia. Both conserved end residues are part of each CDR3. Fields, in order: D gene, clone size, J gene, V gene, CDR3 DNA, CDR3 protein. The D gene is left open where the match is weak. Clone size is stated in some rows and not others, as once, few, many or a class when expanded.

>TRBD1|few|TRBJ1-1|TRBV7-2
TGTGCCAGCAGCTTCGTCCAGGGGGGGAAAGAAGCTTTCTTT
CASSFVQGGKEAFF
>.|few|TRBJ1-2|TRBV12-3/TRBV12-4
TGTGCCAGCAGTTTGGCCCCACAGGGATGGGGCTATGGCTACACCTTC
CASSLAPQGWGYGYTF
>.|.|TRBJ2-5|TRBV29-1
TGCAGCGTTGGTTCGCAGGAGGGGGTCAGGGAGACCCAGTACTTC
CSVGSQEGVRETQYF
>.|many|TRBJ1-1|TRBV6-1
TGTGCCAGCAGTGAACCCCCAGGTGTGAACCCTGAAGCTTTCTTT
CASSEPPGVNPEAFF
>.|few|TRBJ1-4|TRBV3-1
TGTGCCAGCAGCCAAGATCTGGAAAAACTGTTTTTT
CASSQDLEKLFF
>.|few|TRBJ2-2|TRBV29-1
TGCAGCGTTTCGGCGGCGGGGCGGAGCACCGGGGAGCTGTTTTTT
CSVSAAGRSTGELFF
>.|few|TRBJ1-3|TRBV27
TGTGCCAGCAGTCTAACCGCCAACTCTGGAAACACCATATATTTT
CASSLTANSGNTIYF
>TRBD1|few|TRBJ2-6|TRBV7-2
TGTGCCAGCAGCCGGGACAGGGCCGGGGCCAACGTCCTGACTTTC
CASSRDRAGANVLTF
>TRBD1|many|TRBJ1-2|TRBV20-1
TGCAGTGCCATTACAGGGGGCCCTGACTATGGCTACACCTTC
CSAITGGPDYGYTF
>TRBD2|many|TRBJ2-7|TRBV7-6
TGTGCCAGCAGCGCCCCTCTTAGCGGGAGGTTCGAGCAGTACTTC
CASSAPLSGRFEQYF
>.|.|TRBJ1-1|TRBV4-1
TGCGCCAGCAGCCGGGGGAGACGGGGTGAAGCTTTCTTT
CASSRGRRGEAFF
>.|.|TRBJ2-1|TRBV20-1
TGCAGTGCTAGAGACACAGGGAGGCCTAGCTCCTACAATGAGCAGTTCTTC
CSARDTGRPSSYNEQFF
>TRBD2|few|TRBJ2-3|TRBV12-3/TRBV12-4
TGTGCCAGCAGCTCTTCCGGGGGGGCATGGACAGATACGCAGTATTTT
CASSSSGGAWTDTQYF
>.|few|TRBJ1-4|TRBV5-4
TGTGCCAGCAGCTTGGTGGCAGGGGTAGGAGAAAAACTGTTTTTT
CASSLVAGVGEKLFF
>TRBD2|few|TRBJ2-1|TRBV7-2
TGTGCCAGCAGCTTAGCGATTGATAGCGGGAGAGGGGGTAATGAGCAGTTCTTC
CASSLAIDSGRGGNEQFF
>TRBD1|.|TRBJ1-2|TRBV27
TGTGCCAGCACCAAGACAGGGGTAGACTATGGCTACACCTTC
CASTKTGVDYGYTF
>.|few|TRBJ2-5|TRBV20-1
TGCAGTGCTAGAGATTTTGAGGAGACCCAGTACTTC
CSARDFEETQYF
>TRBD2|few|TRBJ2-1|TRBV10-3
TGTGCCATCAGAGGGACTAGCGGGGGTAGTGAGCAGTTCTTC
CAIRGTSGGSEQFF
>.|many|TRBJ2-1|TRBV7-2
TGTGCCAGCAGCTTCAGACAGTACTACAATGAGCAGTTCTTC
CASSFRQYYNEQFF
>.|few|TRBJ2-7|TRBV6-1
TGTGCCAGCAGGGATGGGGTTAGCCACGAGCAGTACTTC
CASRDGVSHEQYF
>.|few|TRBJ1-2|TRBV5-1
TGCGCCAGCAGGCCAAAGGGGGGTTCTAACTATGGCTACACCTTC
CASRPKGGSNYGYTF
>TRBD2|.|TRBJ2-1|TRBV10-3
TGTGCCATCAAGAAAGCGGGAGGCTCTTACAATGAGCAGTTCTTC
CAIKKAGGSYNEQFF
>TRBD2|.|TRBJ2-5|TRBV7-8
TGTGCCAGCAGCTTGGGTCTAGCGGGGTACCAAGAGACCCAGTACTTC
CASSLGLAGYQETQYF
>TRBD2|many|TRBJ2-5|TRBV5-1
TGCGCCAGCAGCTTGGTGTTAGCGGGAGGCCAAGAGACCCAGTACTTC
CASSLVLAGGQETQYF
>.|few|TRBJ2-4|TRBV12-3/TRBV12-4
TGTGCCAGCAGTTTAAAGTCAGGTTCGAACATTCAGTACTTC
CASSLKSGSNIQYF
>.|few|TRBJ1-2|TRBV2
TGTGCCAGCAGTCAGGGATTCGATGGCTACACCTTC
CASSQGFDGYTF
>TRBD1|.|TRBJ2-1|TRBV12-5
TGTGCTAGTGGGGAACAGGGGGCTTCGGTCTTC
CASGEQGASVF
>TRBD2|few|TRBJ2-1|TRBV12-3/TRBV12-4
TGTGCCAGCAGTTTACGGGAGGGAAGAGACAATGAGCAGTTCTTC
CASSLREGRDNEQFF
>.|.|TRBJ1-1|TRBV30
TGTGCCTGGAGTGCCGCTAACACTGAAGCTTTCTTT
CAWSAANTEAFF
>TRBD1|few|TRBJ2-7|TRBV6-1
TGTGCCAGCAGACGACAGGGGGACTACGAGCAGTACTTC
CASRRQGDYEQYF
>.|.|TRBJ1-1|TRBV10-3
TGTGCCATCAGTCCCGGGTTCAGTACTGAAGCTTTCTTT
CAISPGFSTEAFF
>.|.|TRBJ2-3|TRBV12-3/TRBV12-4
TGTGCCAGCGGGCGGGACATAGCGGGCCTCACAGATACGCAGTATTTT
CASGRDIAGLTDTQYF
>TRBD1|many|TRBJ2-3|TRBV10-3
TGTGCCGCCAGAGGGGACAGGTCAACAGATACGCAGTATTTT
CAARGDRSTDTQYF
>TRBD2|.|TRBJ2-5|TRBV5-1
TGCGCCAGCAGCTTGGGGATAGCGGGGGACCAAGAGACCCAGTACTTC
CASSLGIAGDQETQYF
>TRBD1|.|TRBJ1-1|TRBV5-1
TGCGCCAGCAGCTTGGGACAGGGGCCGGCGGGCACTGAAGCTTTCTTT
CASSLGQGPAGTEAFF
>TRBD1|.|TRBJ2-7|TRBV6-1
TGTGCCACCTACACGACAGGGGAGAGGGGCGAGCAGTACTTC
CATYTTGERGEQYF
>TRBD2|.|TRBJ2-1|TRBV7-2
TGTGCCAGCAGCTTAGGAGGGACTAGCGGGGACAATGAGCAGTTCTTC
CASSLGGTSGDNEQFF
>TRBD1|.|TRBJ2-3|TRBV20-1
TGCAGTGCGCCGGACAGGGGGCGAGGAGATACGCAGTATTTT
CSAPDRGRGDTQYF
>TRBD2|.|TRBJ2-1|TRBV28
TGTGCCTTAACGGGCACTAGCGGGGGGTATAATGAGCAGTTCTTC
CALTGTSGGYNEQFF
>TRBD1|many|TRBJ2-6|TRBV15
TGTGCCACCAGCACCACTAGGACAGGGTCTGGGGCCAACGTCCTGACTTTC
CATSTTRTGSGANVLTF
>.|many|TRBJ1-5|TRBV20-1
TGCAGTGCTACCGGTAGAGGGCTTGGGTTTCAGCCCCAGCATTTT
CSATGRGLGFQPQHF
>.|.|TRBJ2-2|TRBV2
TGTGCCAGCAGCCCGGACAGCGTCGCGAACACCGGGGAGCTGTTTTTT
CASSPDSVANTGELFF
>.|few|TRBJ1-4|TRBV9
TGTGCCAGCAGCGTAGGGGTCCTCGGTAATGAAAAACTGTTTTTT
CASSVGVLGNEKLFF
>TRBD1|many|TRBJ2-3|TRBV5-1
TGCGCCAGCAGCTGGGGGACAGGAACAGATACGCAGTATTTT
CASSWGTGTDTQYF
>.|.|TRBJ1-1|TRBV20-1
TGCAGTGCTACGCGCGCTTTCTTT
CSATRAFF
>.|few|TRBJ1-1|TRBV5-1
TGCGCCAGCAGAGGGTCGAGGGGGATGAACACTGAAGCTTTCTTT
CASRGSRGMNTEAFF
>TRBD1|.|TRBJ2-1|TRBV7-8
TGTGCCAGCAGCCAGGCTAGGGACAGGGGGCACAATGAGCAGTTCTTC
CASSQARDRGHNEQFF
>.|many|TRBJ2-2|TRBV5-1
TGCGCCAGCAGCTTGTGGGGGACTGCGGGGGCACGGCGGGAGCTGTTTTTT
CASSLWGTAGARRELFF
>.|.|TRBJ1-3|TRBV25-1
TGTGCCAGCAGTGACGTTCGACGGGGGGCGCAGCACTCTGGAAACACCATATATTTT
CASSDVRRGAQHSGNTIYF
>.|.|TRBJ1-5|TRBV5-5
TGTGCCAGCAGCTTGGTTGTGTTTTCCAATCAGCCCCAGCATTTT
CASSLVVFSNQPQHF
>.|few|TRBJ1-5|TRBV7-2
TGTGCCAGCAGCTCCCCGGGACTTTTGCCCCAGCATTTT
CASSSPGLLPQHF
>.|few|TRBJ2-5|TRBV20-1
TGCAGTGCTCATTCGACAGTTATATCACAAGAGACCCAGTACTTC
CSAHSTVISQETQYF